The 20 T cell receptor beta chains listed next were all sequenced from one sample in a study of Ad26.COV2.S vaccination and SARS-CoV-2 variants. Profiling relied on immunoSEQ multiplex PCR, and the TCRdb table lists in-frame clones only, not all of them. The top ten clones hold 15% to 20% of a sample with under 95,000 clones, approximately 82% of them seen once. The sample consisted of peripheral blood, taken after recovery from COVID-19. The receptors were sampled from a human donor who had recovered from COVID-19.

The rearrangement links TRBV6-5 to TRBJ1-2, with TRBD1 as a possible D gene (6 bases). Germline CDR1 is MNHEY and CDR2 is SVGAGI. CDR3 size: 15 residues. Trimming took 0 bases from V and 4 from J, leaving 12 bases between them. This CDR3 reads CASSYSKQGTYGYTF. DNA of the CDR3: TGTGCCAGCAGTTACTCAAAACAGGGAACCTATGGCTACACCTTC.

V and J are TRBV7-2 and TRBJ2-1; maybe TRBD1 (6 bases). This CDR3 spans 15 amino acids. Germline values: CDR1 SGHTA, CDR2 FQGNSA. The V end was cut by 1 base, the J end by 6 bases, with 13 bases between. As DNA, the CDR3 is TGTGCCAGCAGCTTAGTAACAGGGAAAGGCAATGAGCAGTTCTTC. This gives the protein CASSLVTGKGNEQFF.

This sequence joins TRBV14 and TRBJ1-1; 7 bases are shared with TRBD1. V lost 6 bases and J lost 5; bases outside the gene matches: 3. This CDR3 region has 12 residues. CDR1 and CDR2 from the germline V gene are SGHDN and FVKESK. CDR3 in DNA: TGTGCCAGCAGTCCGACAGGGACTGAAGCTTTCTTT. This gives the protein CASSPTGTEAFF.

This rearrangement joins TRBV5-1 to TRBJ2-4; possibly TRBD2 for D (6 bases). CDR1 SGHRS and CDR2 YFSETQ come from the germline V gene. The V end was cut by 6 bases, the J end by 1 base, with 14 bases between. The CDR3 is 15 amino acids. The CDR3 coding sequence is TGCGCCAGCACCCCCAGTGGGGGGGCCAAAAACATTCAGTACTTC. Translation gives CASTPSGGAKNIQYF.

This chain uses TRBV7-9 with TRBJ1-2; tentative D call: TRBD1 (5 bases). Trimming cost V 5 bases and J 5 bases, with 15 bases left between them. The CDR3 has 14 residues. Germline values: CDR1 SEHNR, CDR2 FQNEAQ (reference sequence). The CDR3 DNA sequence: TGTGCCAGCAGCCCCCAGAGGGGCTGGTATGGCTACACCTTC. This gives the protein CASSPQRGWYGYTF.

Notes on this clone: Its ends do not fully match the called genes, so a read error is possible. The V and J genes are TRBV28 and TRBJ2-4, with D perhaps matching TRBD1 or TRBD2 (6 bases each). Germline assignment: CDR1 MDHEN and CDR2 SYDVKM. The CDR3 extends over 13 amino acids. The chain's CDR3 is CASSPILGGIRDF. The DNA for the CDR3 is TGTGCCAGCAGCCCCATCTTAGGGGGGATTCGGGACTTC.

CDR3 coding DNA: TGTGCCAGCAGCCGCAGGAACAGTGAGAACACTGAAGCTTTCTTT. Protein product: CASSRRNSENTEAFF. The chain has TRBV7-9 and TRBJ1-1, with unresolved D. The CDR3 has 15 amino acids. The germline V and J ends were trimmed by 5 bases and 1 base, with 14 bases remaining between them. Germline assignment: CDR1 SEHNR and CDR2 FQNEAQ (reference sequence).

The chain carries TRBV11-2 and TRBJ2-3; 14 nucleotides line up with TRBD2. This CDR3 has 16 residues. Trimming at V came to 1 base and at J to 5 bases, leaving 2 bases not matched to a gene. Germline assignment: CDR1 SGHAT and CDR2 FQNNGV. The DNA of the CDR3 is TGTGCCAGCAGCTTAGGAGGACTAGCGGGAGGAGATACGCAGTATTTT. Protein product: CASSLGGLAGGDTQYF. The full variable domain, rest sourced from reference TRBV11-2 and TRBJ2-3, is EAGVAQSPRYKIIEKRQSVAFWCNPISGHATLYWYQQILGQGPKLLIQFQNNGVVDDSQLPKDRFSAERLKGVDSTLKIQPAKLEDSAVYLCASSLGGLAGGDTQYFGPGTRLTVL.

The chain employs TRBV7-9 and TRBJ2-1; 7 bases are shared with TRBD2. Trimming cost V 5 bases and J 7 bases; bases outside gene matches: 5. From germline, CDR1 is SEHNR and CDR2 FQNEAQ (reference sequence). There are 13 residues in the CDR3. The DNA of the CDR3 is TGTGCCAGCAGCCCGACTAGCTCTAATGAGCAGTTCTTC. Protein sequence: CASSPTSSNEQFF.

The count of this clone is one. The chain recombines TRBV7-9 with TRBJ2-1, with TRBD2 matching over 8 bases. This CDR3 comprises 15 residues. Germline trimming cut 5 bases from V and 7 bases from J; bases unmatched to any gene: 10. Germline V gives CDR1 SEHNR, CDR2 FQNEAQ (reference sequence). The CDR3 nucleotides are TGTGCCAGCAGCCCCCTAGCGGGTCTAAGGAATGAGCAGTTCTTC. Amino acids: CASSPLAGLRNEQFF.

Here the CDR3 reads CSALRPGGRIAEAFF. The CDR3, as DNA: TGCAGCGCCCTACGGCCAGGGGGCAGGATCGCTGAAGCTTTCTTT. The rearrangement joins TRBV29-1 to TRBJ1-1, with 8 bases lining up with TRBD1. Germline CDR1 and CDR2: SQVTM and ANQGSEA. This CDR3 is 15 amino acids long. The V gene end was trimmed by 7 bases and the J gene end by 6 bases; junction bases not matched to a gene: 16.

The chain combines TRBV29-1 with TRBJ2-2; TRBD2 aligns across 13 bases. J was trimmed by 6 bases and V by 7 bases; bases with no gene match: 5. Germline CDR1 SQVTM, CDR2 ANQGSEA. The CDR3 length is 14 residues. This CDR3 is CSARLAGGAGELFF. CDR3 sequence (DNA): TGCAGCGCCCGACTAGCGGGAGGCGCCGGGGAGCTGTTTTTT.

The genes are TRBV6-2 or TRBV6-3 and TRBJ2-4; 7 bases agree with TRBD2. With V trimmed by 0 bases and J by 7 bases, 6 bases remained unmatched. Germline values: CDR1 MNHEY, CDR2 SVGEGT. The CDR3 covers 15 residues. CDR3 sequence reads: CASSYSSGGWNIQYF. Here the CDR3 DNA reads TGTGCCAGCAGTTACTCGTCGGGGGGTTGGAACATTCAGTACTTC.

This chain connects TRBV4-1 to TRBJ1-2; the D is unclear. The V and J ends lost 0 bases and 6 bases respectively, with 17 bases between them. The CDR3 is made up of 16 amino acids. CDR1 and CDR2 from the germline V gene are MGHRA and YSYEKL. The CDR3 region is CASSQDVRNQVHGYTF. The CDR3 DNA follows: TGCGCCAGCAGCCAAGACGTCCGGAACCAAGTCCATGGCTACACCTTC.

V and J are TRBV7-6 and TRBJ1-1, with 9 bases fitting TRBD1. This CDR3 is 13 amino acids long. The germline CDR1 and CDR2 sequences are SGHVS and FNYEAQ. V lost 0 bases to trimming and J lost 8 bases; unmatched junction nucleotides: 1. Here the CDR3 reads CASSLAGQGEAFF. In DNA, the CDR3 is TGTGCCAGCAGCTTAGCGGGACAGGGCGAAGCTTTCTTT. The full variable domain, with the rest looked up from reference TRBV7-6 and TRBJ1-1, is GAGVSQSPRYKVTKRGQDVALRCDPISGHVSLYWYRQALGQGPEFLTYFNYEAQQDKSGLPNDRFSAERPEGSISTLTIQRTEQRDSAMYRCASSLAGQGEAFFGQGTRLTVV.

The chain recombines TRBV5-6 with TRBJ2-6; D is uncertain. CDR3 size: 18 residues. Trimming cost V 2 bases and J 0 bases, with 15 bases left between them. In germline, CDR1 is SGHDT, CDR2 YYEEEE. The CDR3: CASSFSSGRISGANVLTF. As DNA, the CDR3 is TGTGCCAGCAGCTTCAGTTCAGGAAGAATCTCTGGGGCCAACGTCCTGACTTTC.

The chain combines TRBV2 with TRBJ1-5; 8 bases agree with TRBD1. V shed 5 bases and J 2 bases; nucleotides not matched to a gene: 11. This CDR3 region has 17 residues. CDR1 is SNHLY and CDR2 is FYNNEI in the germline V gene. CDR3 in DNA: TGTGCCAGCAGTTACACCCGACAGGGGTTAGGCAATCAGCCCCAGCATTTT. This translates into CASSYTRQGLGNQPQHF.

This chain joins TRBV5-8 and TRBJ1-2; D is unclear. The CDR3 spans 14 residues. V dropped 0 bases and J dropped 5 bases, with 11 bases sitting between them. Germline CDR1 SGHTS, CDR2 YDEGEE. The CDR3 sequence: CASSLAEEIYGYTF. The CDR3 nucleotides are TGTGCCAGCAGCTTGGCAGAGGAAATATATGGCTACACCTTC.

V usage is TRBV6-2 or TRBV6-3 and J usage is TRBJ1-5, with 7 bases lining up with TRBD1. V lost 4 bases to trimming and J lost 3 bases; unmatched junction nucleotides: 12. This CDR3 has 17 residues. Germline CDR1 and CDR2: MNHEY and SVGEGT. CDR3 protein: CASSWDSSPPFNQPQHF. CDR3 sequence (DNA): TGTGCCAGCAGTTGGGACAGCTCTCCTCCATTCAATCAGCCCCAGCATTTT.

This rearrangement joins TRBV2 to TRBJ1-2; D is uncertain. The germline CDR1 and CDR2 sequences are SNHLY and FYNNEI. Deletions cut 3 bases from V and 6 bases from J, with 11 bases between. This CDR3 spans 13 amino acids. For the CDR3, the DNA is TGTGCCAGCAGTGAGTCCGTTCTCGATGGCTACACCTTC. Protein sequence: CASSESVLDGYTF.